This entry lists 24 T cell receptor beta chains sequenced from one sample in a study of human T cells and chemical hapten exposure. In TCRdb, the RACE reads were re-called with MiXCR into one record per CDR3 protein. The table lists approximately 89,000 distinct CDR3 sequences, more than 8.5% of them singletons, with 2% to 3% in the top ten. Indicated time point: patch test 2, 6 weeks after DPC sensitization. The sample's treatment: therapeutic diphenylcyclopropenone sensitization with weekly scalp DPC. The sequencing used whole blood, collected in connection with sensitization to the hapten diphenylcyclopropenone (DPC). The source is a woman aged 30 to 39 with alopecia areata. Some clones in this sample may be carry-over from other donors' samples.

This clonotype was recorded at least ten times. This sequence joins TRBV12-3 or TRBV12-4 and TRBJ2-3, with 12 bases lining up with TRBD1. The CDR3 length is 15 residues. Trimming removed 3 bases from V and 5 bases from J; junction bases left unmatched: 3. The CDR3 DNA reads TGTGCCAGCAGTTTCCGGGACAGGGGGCGAGATACGCAGTATTTT. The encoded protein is CASSFRDRGRDTQYF.

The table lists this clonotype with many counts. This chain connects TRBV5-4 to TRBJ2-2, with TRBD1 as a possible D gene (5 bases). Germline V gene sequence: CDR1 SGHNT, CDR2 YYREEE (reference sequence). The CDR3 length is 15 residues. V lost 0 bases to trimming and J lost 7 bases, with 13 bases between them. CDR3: CASSLGAQADGELFF. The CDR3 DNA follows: TGTGCCAGCAGCTTGGGGGCACAGGCTGACGGGGAGCTGTTTTTT.

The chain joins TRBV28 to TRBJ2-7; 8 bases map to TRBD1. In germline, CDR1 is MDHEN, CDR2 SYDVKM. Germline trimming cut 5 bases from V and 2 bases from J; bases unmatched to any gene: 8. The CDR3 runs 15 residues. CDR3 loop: CASSPGQGQTYEQYF. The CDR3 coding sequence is TGTGCCAGCAGTCCAGGACAGGGTCAGACCTACGAGCAGTACTTC. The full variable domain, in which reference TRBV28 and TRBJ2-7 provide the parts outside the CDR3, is DVKVTQSSRYLVKRTGEKVFLECVQDMDHENMFWYRQDPGLGLRLIYFSYDVKMKEKGDIPEGYSVSREKKERFSLILESASTNQTSMYLCASSPGQGQTYEQYFGPGTRLTVT.

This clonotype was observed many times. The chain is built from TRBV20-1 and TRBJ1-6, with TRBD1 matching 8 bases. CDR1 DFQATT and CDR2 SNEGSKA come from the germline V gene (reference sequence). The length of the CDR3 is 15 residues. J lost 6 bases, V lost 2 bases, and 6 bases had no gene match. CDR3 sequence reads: CSARNQGASNSPLHF. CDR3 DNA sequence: TGCAGTGCTAGAAATCAGGGGGCGAGTAATTCACCCCTCCACTTT.

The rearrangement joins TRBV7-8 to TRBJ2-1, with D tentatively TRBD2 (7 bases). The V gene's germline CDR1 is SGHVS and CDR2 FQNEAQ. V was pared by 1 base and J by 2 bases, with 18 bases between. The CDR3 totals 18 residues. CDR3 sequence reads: CASSLDSLGGPPYNEQFF. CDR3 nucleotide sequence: TGTGCCAGCAGCTTAGATAGTCTGGGGGGGCCCCCCTACAATGAGCAGTTCTTC.

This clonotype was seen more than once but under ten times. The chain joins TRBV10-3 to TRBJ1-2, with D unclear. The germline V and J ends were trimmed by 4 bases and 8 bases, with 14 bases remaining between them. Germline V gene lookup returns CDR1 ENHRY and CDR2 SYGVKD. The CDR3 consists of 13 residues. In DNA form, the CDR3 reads TGTGCCATCAGTGTTCAGGCAGGAGCGGGCTACACCTTC. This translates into CAISVQAGAGYTF.

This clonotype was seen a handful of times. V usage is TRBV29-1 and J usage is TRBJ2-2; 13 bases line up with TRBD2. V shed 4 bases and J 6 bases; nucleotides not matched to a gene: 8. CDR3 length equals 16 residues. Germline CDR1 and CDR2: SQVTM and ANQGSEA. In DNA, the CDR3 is TGCAGCGTTGCTGGACTAGCGGGAGCATCCGCCGGGGAGCTGTTTTTT. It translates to CSVAGLAGASAGELFF.

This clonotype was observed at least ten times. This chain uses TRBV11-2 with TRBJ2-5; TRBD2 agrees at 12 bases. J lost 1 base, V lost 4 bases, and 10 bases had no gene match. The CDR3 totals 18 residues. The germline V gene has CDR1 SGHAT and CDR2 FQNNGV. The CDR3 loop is CASSSRLAGESGQETQYF. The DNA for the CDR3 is TGTGCCAGCAGCTCGAGACTAGCGGGGGAAAGCGGCCAAGAGACCCAGTACTTC.

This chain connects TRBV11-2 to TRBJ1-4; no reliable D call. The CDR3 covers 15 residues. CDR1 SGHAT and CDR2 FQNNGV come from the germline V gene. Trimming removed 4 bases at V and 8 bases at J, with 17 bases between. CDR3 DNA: TGTGCCAGCAGCTCATCATCGGGCCCTGAAGAAAAACTGTTTTTT. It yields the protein CASSSSSGPEEKLFF.

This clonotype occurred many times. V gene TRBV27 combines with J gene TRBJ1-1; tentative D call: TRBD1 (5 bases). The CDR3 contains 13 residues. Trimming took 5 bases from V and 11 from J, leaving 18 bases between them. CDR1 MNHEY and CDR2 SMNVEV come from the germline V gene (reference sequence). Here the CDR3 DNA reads TGTGCCAGCAGTCCCCAGGGACTACCGAAGGCTTTCTTT. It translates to CASSPQGLPKAFF.

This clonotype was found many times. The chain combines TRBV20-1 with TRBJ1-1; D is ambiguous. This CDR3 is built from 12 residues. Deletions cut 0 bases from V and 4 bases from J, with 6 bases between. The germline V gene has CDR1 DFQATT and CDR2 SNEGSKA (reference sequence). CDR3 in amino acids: CSARDGGTEAFF. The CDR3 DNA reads TGCAGTGCTAGAGATGGTGGCACTGAAGCTTTCTTT.

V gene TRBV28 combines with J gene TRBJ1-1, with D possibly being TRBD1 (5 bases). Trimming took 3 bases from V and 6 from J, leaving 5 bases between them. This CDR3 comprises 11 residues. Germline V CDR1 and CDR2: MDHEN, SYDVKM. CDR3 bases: TGTGCCAGCAGTTTGGGACCTGAAGCTTTCTTT. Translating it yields CASSLGPEAFF.

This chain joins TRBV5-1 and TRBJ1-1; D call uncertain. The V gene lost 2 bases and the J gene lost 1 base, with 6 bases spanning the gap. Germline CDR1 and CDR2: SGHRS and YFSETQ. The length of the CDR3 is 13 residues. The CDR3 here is CASSFSANTEAFF. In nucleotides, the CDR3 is TGCGCCAGCAGCTTCTCCGCGAACACTGAAGCTTTCTTT.

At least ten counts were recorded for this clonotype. CDR3 bases: TGTGCCAGCAGCTTCGGTGGCACCCCGAGAAGGGAGACCCAGTACTTC. It translates to CASSFGGTPRRETQYF. This chain links TRBV7-2 with TRBJ2-5; D call uncertain. V shed 3 bases and J shed 5 bases, with 19 bases lying between them. CDR1 is SGHTA and CDR2 is FQGNSA in the germline V gene. This CDR3 has 16 amino acids.

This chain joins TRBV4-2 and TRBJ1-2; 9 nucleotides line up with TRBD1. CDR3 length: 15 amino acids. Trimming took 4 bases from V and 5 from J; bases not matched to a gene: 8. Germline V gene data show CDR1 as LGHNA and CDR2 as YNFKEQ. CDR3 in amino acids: CASSPRQGESYGYTF. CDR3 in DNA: TGTGCCAGCAGCCCTCGACAGGGGGAGAGTTATGGCTACACCTTC.

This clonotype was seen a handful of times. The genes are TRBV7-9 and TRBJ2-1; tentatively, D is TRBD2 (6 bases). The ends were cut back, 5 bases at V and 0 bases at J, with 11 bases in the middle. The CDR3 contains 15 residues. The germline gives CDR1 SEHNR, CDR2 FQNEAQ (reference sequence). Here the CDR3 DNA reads TGTGCCAGCAGCATCGGGGGTAACTCCTACAATGAGCAGTTCTTC. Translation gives CASSIGGNSYNEQFF.

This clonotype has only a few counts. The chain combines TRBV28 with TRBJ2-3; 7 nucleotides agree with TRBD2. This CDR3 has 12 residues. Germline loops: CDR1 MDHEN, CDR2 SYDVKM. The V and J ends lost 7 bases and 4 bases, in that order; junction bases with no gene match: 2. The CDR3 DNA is TGTGCCAGCAACCGGGGGGCAGATACGCAGTATTTT. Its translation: CASNRGADTQYF.

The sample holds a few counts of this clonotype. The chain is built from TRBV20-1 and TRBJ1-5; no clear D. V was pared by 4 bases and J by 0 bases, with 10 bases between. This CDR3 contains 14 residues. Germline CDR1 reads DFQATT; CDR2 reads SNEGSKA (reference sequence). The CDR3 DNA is TGCAGTGCTACATCGGGTTATAGCAATCAGCCCCAGCATTTT. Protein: CSATSGYSNQPQHF.

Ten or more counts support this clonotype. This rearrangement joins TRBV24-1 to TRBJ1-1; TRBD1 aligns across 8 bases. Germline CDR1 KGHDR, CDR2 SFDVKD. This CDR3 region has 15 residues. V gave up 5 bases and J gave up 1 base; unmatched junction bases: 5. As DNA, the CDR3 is TGTGCCACCAGTGCCCGGACAGGGACGAACACTGAAGCTTTCTTT. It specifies CATSARTGTNTEAFF.

The CDR3 spells CASSQNLDRGLGSKNIQYF. CDR3 coding DNA: TGTGCCAGCAGCCAAAATCTGGATCGAGGGTTAGGATCCAAAAACATTCAGTACTTC. The J gene is TRBJ2-4, the V gene TRBV3-1, with D tentatively TRBD2 (5 bases). Germline V lookup: CDR1 LGHDT, CDR2 YNNKEL (reference sequence). The CDR3 consists of 19 residues. Trimming stripped 2 bases from V and 2 bases from J, with 22 bases between.

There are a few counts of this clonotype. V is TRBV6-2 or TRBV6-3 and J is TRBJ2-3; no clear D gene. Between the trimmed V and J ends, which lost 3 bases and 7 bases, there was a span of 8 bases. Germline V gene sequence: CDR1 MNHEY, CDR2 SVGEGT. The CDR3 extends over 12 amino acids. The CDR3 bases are TGTGCCAGCAGTTATTCTTTGCATACGCAGTATTTT. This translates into CASSYSLHTQYF.

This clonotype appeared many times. The CDR3 DNA is TGTGCCAGCAGTCCTCTTAGGTGGGGCTACACCTTC. This codes for CASSPLRWGYTF. V is TRBV7-2 and J is TRBJ1-2; D is ambiguous. The length of the CDR3 is 12 residues. Germline V lookup: CDR1 SGHTA, CDR2 FQGNSA. V shed 6 bases and J shed 8 bases, with 13 bases lying between them.

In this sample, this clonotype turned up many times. CDR3 bases: TGTGCCAGCAGCCCGTCAGGCCTCTATGGCTACACCTTC. It yields the protein CASSPSGLYGYTF. This chain links TRBV9 with TRBJ1-2; D is uncertain. Germline V gives CDR1 SGDLS, CDR2 YYNGEE. The germline V and J ends were trimmed by 4 bases and 4 bases, with 11 bases remaining between them. The length of the CDR3 is 13 residues.

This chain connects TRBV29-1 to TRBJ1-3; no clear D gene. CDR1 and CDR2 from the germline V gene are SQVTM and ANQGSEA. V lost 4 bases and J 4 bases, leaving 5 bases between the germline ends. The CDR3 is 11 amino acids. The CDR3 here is CSVVWGNTIYF. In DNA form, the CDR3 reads TGCAGCGTTGTATGGGGAAACACCATATATTTT.